The rows below give T cell receptor beta chains drawn from one sample of a study of blood T cell repertoires in COVID-19. Only in-frame clones appear in the TCRdb table, and some are missing; sequencing was by immunoSEQ multiplex PCR. The table lists about 22,000 clones, roughly 91% of them singletons. The sample consisted of peripheral blood. These receptors all come from a man between 65 and 85 years old with acute or convalescent COVID-19. Each CDR3 is given with its conserved first and last residue. D genes are given only for firm matches. For some rows the clone size is stated as once, few or many, or as a class when expanded; others skip it.

j_call	clone_size	v_call	d_call	cdr3_aa	cdr3_nt
TRBJ2-1	NA	TRBV19	NA	CASSMLGLGSNEQFF	TGTGCCAGTAGCATGCTAGGGTTGGGGAGCAATGAGCAGTTCTTC
TRBJ1-5	NA	TRBV7-2	NA	CASSLYSSGTVGNQPQHF	TGTGCCAGCAGCTTATACAGTAGTGGAACGGTCGGCAATCAGCCCCAGCATTTT
TRBJ2-7	NA	TRBV6-2/TRBV6-3	NA	CASSQGGPPLREQYF	TGTGCCAGCAGTCAAGGGGGTCCCCCACTACGAGAGCAGTACTTC
TRBJ1-2	NA	TRBV5-4	NA	CASSRGGPGVAGDYGYTF	TGTGCCAGCAGCCGAGGCGGCCCGGGTGTGGCCGGCGACTATGGCTACACCTTC
TRBJ1-1	NA	TRBV2	NA	CASSDLLRNTEAFF	TGTGCCAGCAGTGACCTACTCCGGAACACTGAAGCTTTCTTT
TRBJ1-6	NA	TRBV21-1	NA	CASSKEGVSPLHF	TGTGCCAGCAGCAAAGAGGGGGTCTCACCCCTCCACTTT
TRBJ1-1	NA	TRBV7-9	TRBD1	CASSLGDRANTEAFF	TGTGCCAGCAGCTTAGGGGACAGGGCGAACACTGAAGCTTTCTTT
TRBJ2-3	NA	TRBV10-1	NA	CASSLITDTQYF	TGCGCCAGCAGTCTAATCACAGATACGCAGTATTTT
TRBJ2-7	NA	TRBV28	TRBD2	CASTPSGLAGAYEQYF	TGTGCCAGCACCCCATCCGGCCTAGCGGGAGCCTACGAGCAGTACTTC
TRBJ1-2	NA	TRBV6-5	NA	CASSYLITGVGYTF	TGTGCCAGCAGTTACCTCATTACCGGGGTTGGCTACACCTTC
TRBJ2-3	once	TRBV2	TRBD1	CASSEDRGPPGSNF	TGTGCCAGCAGTGAGGACAGGGGCCCGCCTGGTTCGAATTTT
TRBJ2-7	once	TRBV19	NA	CASSKTGYEQYF	TGTGCCAGTAGTAAGACGGGTTACGAGCAGTACTTC
TRBJ1-1	NA	TRBV18	NA	CASSPGQRNTEAFF	TGTGCCAGCTCTCCGGGACAAAGGAACACTGAAGCTTTCTTT
TRBJ2-3	NA	TRBV28	TRBD2	CASSLNRGLRTDTQYF	TGTGCCAGCAGTTTAAATCGGGGACTACGCACAGATACGCAGTATTTT
TRBJ1-2	NA	TRBV27	TRBD1	CASRSTGGYGYTF	TGTGCCAGCAGATCTACAGGGGGGTATGGCTACACCTTC
TRBJ2-7	NA	TRBV3-1/TRBV3-2	NA	CASSQEPGQTAGEQYF	TGTGCCAGCAGCCAAGAACCCGGACAGACGGCGGGCGAGCAGTACTTC
TRBJ2-1	once	TRBV9	TRBD2	CASSTSGRANEQFF	TGTGCCAGCAGCACCAGCGGGAGGGCCAATGAGCAGTTCTTC
TRBJ1-4	NA	TRBV18	NA	CASSRVTGSTNEKLFF	TGTGCCAGCTCACGGGTTACAGGGTCAACTAATGAAAAACTGTTTTTT
TRBJ2-1	NA	TRBV7-6	NA	CASNYHPGEQFF	TGTGCCAGCAACTACCACCCCGGGGAGCAGTTCTTC
TRBJ1-1	once	TRBV9	TRBD1	CASSARQGLNTEAFF	TGTGCCAGCAGCGCACGACAGGGGTTGAACACTGAAGCTTTCTTT
TRBJ2-7	NA	TRBV6-5	TRBD1	CASSPYRGAYYEQYF	TGTGCCAGCAGCCCCTACAGGGGGGCGTACTACGAGCAGTACTTC
TRBJ1-6	once	TRBV15	TRBD1	CATAGTANSPLHF	TGTGCCACCGCAGGGACAGCAAATTCACCCCTCCACTTT
TRBJ2-7	NA	TRBV5-4	TRBD1	CASSLGADRAYEQYF	TGTGCCAGCAGCTTGGGGGCGGACAGGGCCTACGAGCAGTACTTC
TRBJ1-5	NA	TRBV24-1	TRBD1	CATSDSPGQGANQPQHF	TGTGCCACCAGTGATTCTCCGGGACAGGGGGCCAATCAGCCCCAGCATTTT
TRBJ2-3	once	TRBV18	NA	CASSPSSTDTQYF	TGTGCCAGCTCCCCCTCTAGCACAGATACGCAGTATTTT
TRBJ2-1	NA	TRBV12-3/TRBV12-4	NA	CASSFFGNEQFF	TGTGCCAGCAGTTTCTTCGGGAATGAGCAGTTCTTC
TRBJ1-2	NA	TRBV25-1	NA	CASSEPGSGGYTF	TGTGCCAGCAGTGAACCCGGGAGTGGTGGCTACACCTTC
TRBJ2-3	NA	TRBV3-1/TRBV3-2	TRBD1	CASSPHTGDTDTQYF	TGTGCCAGCAGCCCTCATACAGGGGACACAGATACGCAGTATTTT
TRBJ2-1	NA	TRBV6-4	NA	CASSEWGGNRNEQFF	TGTGCCAGCAGTGAGTGGGGGGGCAATAGGAATGAGCAGTTCTTC
TRBJ1-5	NA	TRBV4-3	NA	CASSQDTQSNQPQHF	TGCGCCAGCAGCCAAGATACGCAGAGCAATCAGCCCCAGCATTTT
TRBJ1-4	NA	TRBV28	TRBD1	CASSKTGSREKLFF	TGTGCCAGCAGTAAGACAGGGTCTAGGGAAAAACTGTTTTTT
TRBJ2-5	NA	TRBV6-5	TRBD2	CASKETSFRETQYF	TGTGCCAGCAAGGAGACTAGCTTTAGGGAGACCCAGTACTTC
TRBJ2-7	NA	TRBV28	NA	CASSTIKSYEQYF	TGTGCCAGCAGCACTATAAAATCCTACGAGCAGTACTTC
TRBJ1-5	NA	TRBV18	TRBD1	CASSPGGTGTNQPQHF	TGTGCCAGCTCACCAGGGGGGACAGGTACGAATCAGCCCCAGCATTTT
TRBJ1-5	few	TRBV29-1	NA	CSVVTGNSNQPQHF	TGCAGCGTTGTGACGGGAAATAGCAATCAGCCCCAGCATTTT
TRBJ1-1	NA	TRBV18	NA	CASSRIRSEVTEAFF	TGTGCCAGCTCACGGATAAGGAGTGAAGTCACTGAAGCTTTCTTT
TRBJ2-1	NA	TRBV5-1	TRBD2	CASSLTHSGTTWNEQFF	TGCGCCAGCAGCCTAACACACTCCGGGACTACCTGGAATGAGCAGTTCTTC
TRBJ2-7	NA	TRBV28	TRBD2	CASNGLAGGSSYEQYF	TGTGCCAGCAACGGACTAGCGGGAGGGTCTTCCTACGAGCAGTACTTC
TRBJ1-4	NA	TRBV11-2	NA	CASSFPVGGARANEKLFF	TGTGCCAGCAGCTTCCCGGTTGGGGGGGCGCGGGCTAATGAAAAACTGTTTTTT
TRBJ2-3	NA	TRBV6-2/TRBV6-3	TRBD1	CASSYPRAGTGNTDTQYF	TGTGCCAGCAGTTACCCCCGCGCGGGGACAGGTAACACAGATACGCAGTATTTT
TRBJ2-1	NA	TRBV4-3	NA	CASSQDPSSGGGEQFF	TGCGCCAGCAGCCAAGATCCTAGCTCCGGTGGTGGTGAGCAGTTCTTC
TRBJ2-3	NA	TRBV29-1	NA	CSVLNTGTDTQYF	TGCAGCGTTCTTAATACTGGCACAGATACGCAGTATTTT